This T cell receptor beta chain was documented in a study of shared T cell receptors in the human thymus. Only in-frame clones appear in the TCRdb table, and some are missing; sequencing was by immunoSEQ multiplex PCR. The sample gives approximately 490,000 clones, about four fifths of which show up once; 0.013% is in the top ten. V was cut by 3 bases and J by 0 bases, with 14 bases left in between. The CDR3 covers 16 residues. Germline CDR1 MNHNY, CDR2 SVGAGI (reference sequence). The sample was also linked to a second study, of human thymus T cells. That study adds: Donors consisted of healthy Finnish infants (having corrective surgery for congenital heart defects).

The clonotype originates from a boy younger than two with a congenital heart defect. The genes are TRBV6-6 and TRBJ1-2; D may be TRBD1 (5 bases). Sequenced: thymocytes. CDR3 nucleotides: TGTGCCAGCAGTTATTCCAGGGTCGAAGCTAACTATGGCTACACCTTC. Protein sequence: CASSYSRVEANYGYTF.